This is a list of T cell receptor beta chains from one sample in a study of shared clonotypes between healthy human individuals. Profiling relied on immunoSEQ multiplex PCR, and the TCRdb table lists in-frame clones only, not all of them. Among about 1.5 million clones listed, 95% to 99% were seen once. Sequenced input: naive CD4+ T cells sorted from blood. Every receptor here comes from a man aged 30 to 39 in good health. Both conserved end residues are part of each CDR3. D genes are given only for firm matches. Only some rows state a clone size, as once, few, many or a class for expanded clones.

-,TRBJ1-5,-,TRBV5-1,TGCGCCAGCAGAGCGTCGGCCCTGGATAATCAGCCCCAGCATTTT,CASRASALDNQPQHF
-,TRBJ1-4,-,TRBV5-1,TGCGCCAGCAGCCCATTTAAATCGGAAGAAAAACTGTTTTTT,CASSPFKSEEKLFF
once,TRBJ2-1,-,TRBV29-1,TGCAGCGCACAAACTTTGGACTCGCAGAATGAGCAGTTCTTC,CSAQTLDSQNEQFF
-,TRBJ1-3,-,TRBV9,TGTGCCAGCAGCTCCGAGACAAAGTTTGGAAACACCATATATTTT,CASSSETKFGNTIYF
-,TRBJ1-2,TRBD1,TRBV28,TGTGCCAGCAGTTTACGGGCAGGGGGAAACAGCGATGGCTACACCTTC,CASSLRAGGNSDGYTF
-,TRBJ2-7,TRBD1,TRBV10-3,TGTGCCATCAGGAACGGACAGGTGCGAGGGGAGCAGTACTTC,CAIRNGQVRGEQYF
-,TRBJ2-1,-,TRBV9,TGTGCCAGCAGCGCCAGGGTTCGCAATGAGCAGTTCTTC,CASSARVRNEQFF
-,TRBJ1-5,-,TRBV5-1,TGCGCCAGCAGCTCGTCGGTGTATAGCAATCAGCCCCAGCATTTT,CASSSSVYSNQPQHF
-,TRBJ2-1,TRBD2,TRBV4-3,TGCGCCAGCAGCCAAGAGGTGTCCAGCGGGAGGGCTAAGCGGCAGTTCTTC,CASSQEVSSGRAKRQFF
-,TRBJ2-1,TRBD1,TRBV10-1,TGCGCCAGCAGTGAGTCGAAGGATAGGTCTTGGGACAGGGGCTTTAACGAGCAGTTCTTC,CASSESKDRSWDRGFNEQFF
-,TRBJ2-7,TRBD1,TRBV5-1,TGCGCCAGCAGCTGGTCCGGGACAGGGGGCGAGCAGTACTTC,CASSWSGTGGEQYF
-,TRBJ1-4,-,TRBV5-5,TGTGCCAGCAGCTTGTGGGCAGGGGACTTCGAAAAACTGTTTTTT,CASSLWAGDFEKLFF
-,TRBJ2-2,-,TRBV6-6,TGTGCCAGCAGGGAGACAGCGAACACCGGGGAGCTGTTTTTT,CASRETANTGELFF
-,TRBJ2-5,-,TRBV5-4,TGTGCCAGCAGCTCCGCAATGGGGCCCCAAGAGACCCAGTACTTC,CASSSAMGPQETQYF
-,TRBJ1-4,-,TRBV28,TGTGCCAGCAGTCCCCGGACACAGGCAACTAATGAAAAACTGTTTTTT,CASSPRTQATNEKLFF
-,TRBJ2-2,TRBD2,TRBV5-1,TGCGCCAGCAGCTTGGAGGCTAGCGGTTTCACCGGGGAGCTGTTTTTT,CASSLEASGFTGELFF
once,TRBJ2-7,-,TRBV7-8,TGTGCCAGCAGCTTAGAGGCTAGCTCCTACGAGCAGTACTTC,CASSLEASSYEQYF
-,TRBJ2-1,-,TRBV5-4,TGTGCCAGCAGTGGGGCAGGGAGTAGCGAGCAGTTCTTC,CASSGAGSSEQFF
-,TRBJ1-4,-,TRBV9,TGTGCCAGCAGCGTAGGATGGGACACGTTCACTGAAAAACTGTTTTTT,CASSVGWDTFTEKLFF
few,TRBJ2-2,-,TRBV11-2,TGTGCCAGCAGCATCCATTCCGGGGAGCTGTTTTTT,CASSIHSGELFF
-,TRBJ2-7,TRBD2,TRBV7-2,TGTGCCAGCAGCCTCAGCGGGAGGGCCTCCTACGAGCAGTACTTC,CASSLSGRASYEQYF
-,TRBJ2-1,-,TRBV6-4,TGTGCCAGCAGTGCTTCTCTAGTCCATGAGCAGTTCTTC,CASSASLVHEQFF
-,TRBJ2-7,-,TRBV6-4,TGTGCCAGCAGCGAAGGTGTGGGCAGTACAGGACACGAGCAGTACTTC,CASSEGVGSTGHEQYF
-,TRBJ1-5,-,TRBV6-4,TGTGCCAGCAGTGCCACGGGGAGCAATCAGCCCCAGCATTTT,CASSATGSNQPQHF
-,TRBJ2-6,-,TRBV6-1,TGTGCCAGCAGTGAAGTGGAATATGGGGCCAACGTCCTGACTTTC,CASSEVEYGANVLTF
-,TRBJ1-2,-,TRBV9,TGTGCCAGCAGCGCCCAGGGACTCGCCCCTCATGGCTACACCTTC,CASSAQGLAPHGYTF
-,TRBJ2-6,-,TRBV28,TGTGCCAGCAGTGCGGGGGGGGCCAACGTCCTGACTTTC,CASSAGGANVLTF
-,TRBJ2-2,-,TRBV10-1,TGCGCCAGCAGTGATCCAGGGAAGACCGGGGAGCTGTTTTTT,CASSDPGKTGELFF
-,TRBJ1-3,-,TRBV6-6,TGTGCCAGCAGCCGCCTGGTGACCTCTGGAAACACCATATATTTT,CASSRLVTSGNTIYF
-,TRBJ2-5,TRBD2,TRBV6-5,TGTGCCAGCAGTTACTCAGGACTAGCGGGACAAGAGACCCAGTACTTC,CASSYSGLAGQETQYF
-,TRBJ2-5,TRBD2,TRBV5-4,TGTGCCAGCAGGTCGGGACTAGCGGGGCCCGGGGAGACCCAGTACTTC,CASRSGLAGPGETQYF
-,TRBJ2-5,-,TRBV18,TGTGCCAGCTCACCACGCCAGACTCTTTTAGAGACCCAGTACTTC,CASSPRQTLLETQYF
-,TRBJ2-1,-,TRBV7-9,TGTGCCAGCAGCTTAGAGGACAGCTACAATGAGCAGTTCTTC,CASSLEDSYNEQFF
-,TRBJ2-1,-,TRBV5-1,TGCGCCAGCAGCCTATACACACTAGGGAGAGTCAATGAGCAGTTCTTC,CASSLYTLGRVNEQFF
-,TRBJ2-3,TRBD2,TRBV5-4,TGTGCCAGCACCAAGGGACTAGCGGGATTGAAGGTTTCGGCAGATACGCAGTATTTT,CASTKGLAGLKVSADTQYF
-,TRBJ2-6,TRBD2,TRBV5-6,TGTGCCAGCAGTTCCCGGACTAGCGGGAGTTCTGGGGCCAACGTCCTGACTTTC,CASSSRTSGSSGANVLTF
-,TRBJ1-2,TRBD1,TRBV6-6,TGTGCCAGCAGTTATACAGGGGTCGATAACTATGGCTACACCTTC,CASSYTGVDNYGYTF
-,TRBJ2-7,TRBD1,TRBV25-1,TGTGCCAGCAGTCCCGGACAGGGAAGGACCTACGAGCAGTACTTC,CASSPGQGRTYEQYF
-,TRBJ2-2,TRBD2,TRBV6-5,TGTGCCAGCAGAAAGTGGACTAGCGGCACCGGGGAGCTGTTTTTT,CASRKWTSGTGELFF
-,TRBJ2-1,-,TRBV7-2,TGTGCCAGCAGCTTAGGTCCAATTACATACAATGAGCAGTTCTTC,CASSLGPITYNEQFF
-,TRBJ2-7,TRBD1,TRBV5-1,TGCGCCAGCACGCCGGGACAGGGGGCCTACGAGCAGTACTTC,CASTPGQGAYEQYF
-,TRBJ2-2,-,TRBV5-5,TGTGCCAGCAGCTTAATTGGAGGTCCCGCCGGGGAGCTGTTTTTT,CASSLIGGPAGELFF
-,TRBJ2-7,-,TRBV7-9,TGTGCCAGCAGCTTAGGCTTGTTACCGAAGGGTCAGAACTCCTACGAGCAGTACTTC,CASSLGLLPKGQNSYEQYF
-,TRBJ1-2,-,TRBV11-2,TGTGCCAGCAGCCCCGGGGACATTTATGGCTACACCTTC,CASSPGDIYGYTF
-,TRBJ2-7,-,TRBV28,TGTGCCAGCAGCCAAGTGGACTACGAGCAGTACTTC,CASSQVDYEQYF
-,TRBJ2-3,TRBD2,TRBV6-5,TGTGCCAGCAGTTACTCGAGCGGGAGAACGGGAGATACGCAGTATTTT,CASSYSSGRTGDTQYF